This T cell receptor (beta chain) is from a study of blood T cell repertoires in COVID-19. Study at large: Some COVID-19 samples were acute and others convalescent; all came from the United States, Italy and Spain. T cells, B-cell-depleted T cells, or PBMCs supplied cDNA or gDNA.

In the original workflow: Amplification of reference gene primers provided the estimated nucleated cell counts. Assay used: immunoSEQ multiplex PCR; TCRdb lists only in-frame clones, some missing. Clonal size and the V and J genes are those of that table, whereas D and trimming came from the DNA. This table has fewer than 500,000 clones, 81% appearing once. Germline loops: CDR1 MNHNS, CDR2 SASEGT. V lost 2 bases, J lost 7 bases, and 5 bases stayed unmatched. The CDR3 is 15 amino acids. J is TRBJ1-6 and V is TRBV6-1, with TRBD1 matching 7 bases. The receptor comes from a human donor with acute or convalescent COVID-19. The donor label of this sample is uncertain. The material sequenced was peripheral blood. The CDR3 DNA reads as TGTGCCAGCAGTGAAATAGTGGGACAGAATTCACCCCTCCACTTT. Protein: CASSEIVGQNSPLHF.